The entry that follows covers one TCR beta chain sequence. The antigen this receptor binds is unknown. The sample holds no much larger clone one base away, and base qualities are not on file. Reading the germline V gene gives CDR1 SGHRS and CDR2 YFSETQ. The V end gives up 3 bases and the J end 4 bases, leaving 3 bases in the junction not matched to a gene. The CDR3 starts with the cysteine, ends with the phenylalanine, and has 14 residues. Just the 42-base CDR3 DNA is kept, in frame starting at base 1. This sample is part of a study of OX40 agonist ivuxolimab in advanced cancers. With respect to the entire study: Ivuxolimab was an agonistic, fully human IgG2 monoclonal antibody directed against OX40 (CD134), a costimulatory receptor. Prior anti-PD-1, anti-PD-L1 or anti-CTLA-4 therapy was permitted, and checkpoint inhibitors had been received by 40% to 50% of dose-escalation patients. Three dose-escalation patients achieved partial responses, one with hepatocellular carcinoma and two with cutaneous melanoma. The paper covers the monotherapy dose-escalation part of the phase I ivuxolimab trial, which included N ≈ 50 patients. Of the roughly 52 dose-escalation patients, hepatocellular carcinoma was present in about 20, melanoma in approximately 15, renal cell carcinoma in 9 and head and neck cancer in 9. Peripheral TCRbeta sequencing was intended to test whether TCR sequence diversity was altered and clonal T-cell expansion was caused by ivuxolimab. In the dose-escalation cohort, more than 75% of patients were male, and the mean age was roughly 60 years, with a range of roughly 20 to 85. Intravenous ivuxolimab was administered to patients every 2 weeks at six dose levels: 0.01, 0.1, 0.3, 1.5, 3 and 10 mg/kg. The full study reports these points: In the 0.1-3.0 mg/kg groups, partial responders were among the patients with the lowest normalized peripheral clonal expansion, particularly in CD8+ T cells. Low levels of normalized T-cell clonal expansion were also shown by some nonresponding patients. Clonal expansion of both CD4+ and CD8+ blood T cells was observed from baseline to week 6 at doses 0.1 to 3.0 mg/kg. The antigen specificity of the clonally expanded peripheral T cells was not determined. After ivuxolimab, expanded clones were on average more numerous among CD8+ T cells than among CD4+ T cells.

Genomic DNA was extracted from sorted cells for sequencing of the TCRbeta CDR3 region. The immunoSEQ Assay was used for sequencing of TCRbeta CDR3 regions. This is the immuneACCESS table as TCRdb keeps it, with only in-frame sequences that have V and J called. A part of the clones is gone; compared with another copy, unresolved V genes explain less than half, and the rest is unexplained. Across this sample there are some 110,000 clones, with roughly 95% seen only once. Over 0.15% of the sample goes to the ten largest clones. The trial excluded patients who had a history of autoimmune disease or who were on systemic immunosuppression. Peripheral blood for TCR sequencing was collected from all dose cohorts at baseline, on cycle 4 day 1, and on cycle 7 day 1. The samples were taken from a phase I, first-in-human, multicenter, open-label dose-escalation trial of ivuxolimab. Adults with locally advanced or metastatic melanoma, renal cell, hepatocellular, or head and neck squamous cell carcinoma were enrolled in the trial. Before TCR sequencing, CD4+ and CD8+ T cells were separately sorted from peripheral blood.

The chain joins TRBV5-1 to TRBJ2-3; a stretch of 9 junction bases matches TRBD2. Sequencing used CD4+ or CD8+ T cells sorted from blood, obtained in a trial of the OX40 agonist ivuxolimab. This sequence originates from an adult with an advanced solid tumor such as melanoma, head and neck, liver or kidney cancer. The DNA sequence follows: TGCGCCAGCAGCTCAATAGCGGGGGCAGATACGCAGTATTTT. Its translation reads: CASSSIAGADTQYF.